The next 24 T cell receptor beta chains were all read from a single sample in a study of T cell responses to AZD1222 COVID-19 vaccine. Sequencing used immunoSEQ multiplex PCR; TCRdb keeps in-frame clones, though not all of them. The sample records about 79,000 clones, around 82% being singletons. The sequencing here drew on peripheral blood, taken on day 0 of AZD1222 vaccination. All receptors derive from an adult in good health.

The chain combines TRBV19 with TRBJ1-5; 7 positions agree with TRBD1. The CDR3 is 19 amino acids. V gave up 1 base and J gave up 0 bases; unmatched junction bases: 12. Germline CDR1 is LNHDA and CDR2 is SQIVND (reference sequence). CDR3 coding DNA: TGTGCCAGTAGTATAGGTTGGAGGGGGCGATCGCATAGCAATCAGCCCCAGCATTTT. Translated: CASSIGWRGRSHSNQPQHF.

This sequence joins TRBV19 and TRBJ1-5; no clear D gene. The CDR3 spans 15 residues. Trimming took off 2 bases at V and 3 bases at J, with 11 bases between the two ends. CDR1 LNHDA and CDR2 SQIVND come from the germline V gene (reference sequence). DNA of the CDR3: TGTGCCAGTAGTATATCGAGAGGAGACAATCAGCCCCAGCATTTT. Translation gives CASSISRGDNQPQHF. The entire variable domain, with the rest obtained from reference TRBV19 and TRBJ1-5, is as follows: DGGITQSPKYLFRKEGQNVTLSCEQNLNHDAMYWYRQDPGQGLRLIYYSQIVNDFQKGDIAEGYSVSREKKESFPLTVTSAQKNPTAFYLCASSISRGDNQPQHFGDGTRLSIL.

The V gene is TRBV4-1, the J gene TRBJ1-2, with TRBD1 as a possible D gene (5 bases). The germline V gene encodes CDR1 MGHRA and CDR2 YSYEKL. CDR3 size: 14 residues. V dropped 3 bases and J dropped 6 bases, with 14 bases sitting between them. CDR3 amino acids: CASSHPIRGDGYTF. CDR3 bases: TGCGCCAGCAGCCACCCCATCCGGGGGGATGGCTACACCTTC.

V usage is TRBV19 and J usage is TRBJ2-5; D unclear. Per germline, CDR1 LNHDA and CDR2 SQIVND (reference sequence). The CDR3 runs 11 residues. V dropped 1 base and J dropped 5 bases, with 2 bases sitting between them. The CDR3 loop reads CASSIAETQYF. DNA of the CDR3: TGTGCCAGTAGTATAGCTGAGACCCAGTACTTC.

This clone was counted a single time. The rearrangement joins TRBV5-4 to TRBJ1-3, with D possibly TRBD1 on 5 matching bases. The CDR3 totals 13 residues. Trimming cost V 0 bases and J 8 bases, with 9 bases left between them. Germline V gene lookup returns CDR1 SGHNT and CDR2 YYREEE (reference sequence). CDR3 amino acids: CASSLAGRDTIYF. CDR3 in DNA: TGTGCCAGCAGCTTGGCGGGGCGGGACACCATATATTTT.

V and J are TRBV6-5 and TRBJ2-3; the D is unclear. Trimming pared 2 bases from V and 5 bases from J, leaving 14 bases between. Germline assignment: CDR1 MNHEY and CDR2 SVGAGI. CDR3 length equals 15 residues. CDR3 sequence (DNA): TGTGCCAGCAGTTACATCTCGGGCCGTGAAGATACGCAGTATTTT. Its protein is CASSYISGREDTQYF.

The V call is TRBV19, the J call TRBJ1-1; D is uncertain. Germline V gives CDR1 LNHDA, CDR2 SQIVND (reference sequence). The CDR3 extends over 15 amino acids. V shed 7 bases and J shed 7 bases, with 22 bases lying between them. For the CDR3, the DNA is TGTGCCAGTAAACCGGATACCGGAAAGGAGGGTGAAGCTTTCTTT. This gives the protein CASKPDTGKEGEAFF.

This clone was found once. V and J are TRBV5-5 and TRBJ1-4; D gene uncertain. The CDR3 is made up of 17 amino acids. Germline CDR1 reads SGHKS; CDR2 reads YYEKEE (reference sequence). Trimming pared 2 bases from V and 0 bases from J, leaving 14 bases between. The CDR3 here is CASSLVQGRATNEKLFF. The CDR3 bases are TGTGCCAGCAGCTTAGTTCAAGGACGGGCAACTAATGAAAAACTGTTTTTT.

The chain recombines TRBV2 with TRBJ1-3; D perhaps matches TRBD1 (5 bases). V was pared by 8 bases and J by 2 bases, with 10 bases between. The germline CDR1 and CDR2 sequences are SNHLY and FYNNEI. The CDR3 is 13 residues long. In DNA form, the CDR3 reads TGTGCCAGCGCCGGGACTGCTGGAAACACCATATATTTT. This gives the protein CASAGTAGNTIYF.

The chain carries TRBV6-4 and TRBJ2-5; 7 nucleotides agree with TRBD1. The CDR3 has 15 residues. After removal of 4 bases from V and 1 base from J, the junction contained 6 bases not matched to a gene. Germline-derived CDR1 and CDR2 are MRHNA and SNTAGT. The CDR3 region is CASSVEAGGQETQYF. In nucleotides, the CDR3 is TGTGCCAGCAGTGTAGAGGCAGGGGGCCAAGAGACCCAGTACTTC.

This chain links TRBV28 with TRBJ1-2; D remains ambiguous. Trimming stripped 5 bases from V and 6 bases from J, with 16 bases between. Germline CDR1 reads MDHEN; CDR2 reads SYDVKM. CDR3 length equals 14 residues. This CDR3 is CASSAHRFRDGYTF. CDR3 bases: TGTGCCAGCAGTGCCCATAGGTTTCGGGATGGCTACACCTTC.

The rearrangement uses TRBV7-6 and TRBJ1-6; no firm D call. CDR3 length: 13 residues. Germline CDR1 reads SGHVS; CDR2 reads FNYEAQ. With 5 bases removed from V and 7 bases from J, the gap between germline ends came to 9 bases. The CDR3 spells CASSPELNSPLHF. CDR3 nucleotides: TGTGCCAGCAGCCCCGAGCTGAATTCACCCCTCCACTTT. The whole variable domain, remainder taken from reference TRBV7-6 and TRBJ1-6, is GAGVSQSPRYKVTKRGQDVALRCDPISGHVSLYWYRQALGQGPEFLTYFNYEAQQDKSGLPNDRFSAERPEGSISTLTIQRTEQRDSAMYRCASSPELNSPLHFGNGTRLTVT.

The CDR3 loop reads CASSDRRRGGINEQYF. In DNA form, the CDR3 reads TGCGCCAGCAGTGATCGTAGGCGGGGGGGCATCAACGAGCAGTACTTC. The chain couples TRBV10-2 to TRBJ2-7; 9 bases align to TRBD2. Losses at the gene ends were 3 bases for V and 5 bases for J; bases not matched to a gene: 11. CDR3 length: 16 amino acids. In germline, CDR1 is WSHSY, CDR2 SAAADI.

The chain joins TRBV6-6 to TRBJ2-7; 13 bases map to TRBD2. The CDR3 consists of 18 residues. V was pared by 5 bases and J by 7 bases, with 17 bases of the junction left unmatched. From germline, CDR1 is MNHNY and CDR2 SVGAGI (reference sequence). DNA of the CDR3: TGTGCCAGCAGTCAGCCCGGGACTAGCGGGACCTTTCCCCGTGAGCAGTACTTC. Its translation: CASSQPGTSGTFPREQYF.

This clone was recorded a few times. The chain couples TRBV2 to TRBJ1-2; 7 nucleotides agree with TRBD1. The germline CDR1 and CDR2 sequences are SNHLY and FYNNEI. The CDR3 spans 12 residues. V lost 5 bases to trimming and J lost 9 bases; unmatched junction nucleotides: 6. The CDR3: CASSLTGSSYTF. The CDR3 bases are TGTGCCAGCAGTCTGACAGGGAGCAGCTACACCTTC.

J is TRBJ2-3 and V is TRBV13; D is ambiguous. V dropped 3 bases and J dropped 1 base, with 11 bases sitting between them. The CDR3 consists of 15 residues. Germline lookup yields CDR1 PRHDT and CDR2 FYEKMQ (reference sequence). CDR3 residues: CASSFRAMGTDTQYF. As DNA, the CDR3 is TGTGCCAGCAGCTTCCGGGCCATGGGCACAGATACGCAGTATTTT.

This sequence joins TRBV19 and TRBJ2-7; D is perhaps TRBD1 (7 bases). From germline, CDR1 is LNHDA and CDR2 SQIVND (reference sequence). The V gene lost 9 bases and the J gene lost 7 bases, with 16 bases spanning the gap. This CDR3 is 12 amino acids long. The CDR3 coding sequence is TGTGCCAGCCGCCCCCAGGGGGGTGAGCAGTACTTC. Translation gives CASRPQGGEQYF.

The rearrangement uses TRBV21-1 and TRBJ1-1. TRBV21-1 is classified as a pseudogene. The CDR3 contains 13 residues. The DNA for the CDR3 is TGTGCCAGCAGCAAAGGGGTGAACACTGAAGCTTTCTTT. Translating gives CASSKGVNTEAFF.

This rearrangement joins TRBV29-1 to TRBJ1-2; D gene unclear. Germline loops: CDR1 SQVTM, CDR2 ANQGSEA. Trimming took 0 bases from V and 5 from J, leaving 13 bases between them. The CDR3 is 14 amino acids. CDR3 DNA: TGCAGCGTTGAAGAGTCTGGCAAACCGTATGGCTACACCTTC. Its protein is CSVEESGKPYGYTF.

Only one count was recorded for this clone. The chain recombines TRBV4-2 with TRBJ2-7; 9 nucleotides line up with TRBD2. The V segment lost 0 bases and the J segment 2 bases; nucleotides outside the gene matches: 2. CDR3 length: 15 residues. Germline assignment: CDR1 LGHNA and CDR2 YNFKEQ. CDR3 loop: CASSQELAGAYEQYF. The DNA of the CDR3 is TGTGCCAGCAGCCAAGAACTAGCGGGTGCCTACGAGCAGTACTTC.

V is TRBV30 and J is TRBJ1-5, with D possibly matching TRBD1 (5 bases). CDR3 size: 15 residues. V lost 2 bases, J lost 3 bases, and 14 bases lay in between. CDR1 and CDR2 from the germline V gene are GTSNPN and SVGIG (reference sequence). The CDR3 nucleotides are TGTGCCTGGAGTAGGGCAGAAGGGGTCAATCAGCCCCAGCATTTT. Its translation is CAWSRAEGVNQPQHF.

The rearrangement links TRBV6-1 to TRBJ1-5; possibly TRBD1 for D (5 bases). Germline V lookup: CDR1 MNHNS, CDR2 SASEGT. V was trimmed by 3 bases and J by 2 bases, leaving 11 bases between them. The CDR3 runs to 15 residues. The CDR3: CASSDEGWGNQPQHF. The CDR3 DNA sequence: TGTGCCAGCAGTGACGAGGGGTGGGGCAATCAGCCCCAGCATTTT.

V gene TRBV18 combines with J gene TRBJ1-6; D gene uncertain. The CDR3 loop spans 13 amino acids. Germline V gene sequence: CDR1 KGHSH, CDR2 LQKENI. V gave up 2 bases and J gave up 8 bases, with 7 bases separating them. The CDR3 DNA follows: TGTGCCAGCTCACCAATGCGGGATTCACCCCTCCACTTT. Translation: CASSPMRDSPLHF. The entire variable domain, with the rest obtained from reference TRBV18 and TRBJ1-6, is as follows: NAGVMQNPRHLVRRRGQEARLRCSPMKGHSHVYWYRQLPEEGLKFMVYLQKENIIDESGMPKERFSAEFPKEGPSILRIQQVVRGDSAAYFCASSPMRDSPLHFGNGTRLTVT.

The chain has TRBV29-1 and TRBJ1-1, with a possible D match to TRBD1 (6 bases). Trimming removed 3 bases at V and 4 bases at J, with 12 bases between. This CDR3 contains 13 residues. CDR1 and CDR2 from the germline V gene are SQVTM and ANQGSEA. CDR3 in amino acids: CSVDGGHGTEAFF. CDR3 bases: TGCAGCGTTGACGGGGGACATGGCACTGAAGCTTTCTTT.